This entry describes one T cell receptor (beta chain). This clonotype has a handful of counts. Its antigen is currently not known. No much larger clone exists at a distance of one base, and base qualities are not known. Sequencing was carried out with an Illumina NovaSeq 6000. TCRalpha and TCRbeta cDNA libraries were constructed by 5'RACE with constant-segment primers, with sample barcodes and unique molecular identifiers being introduced. Trizol reagent was used to extract RNA from every sample. The libraries were amplified in two PCR steps, and the second step added a second sample barcode and Illumina TruSeq adapters. Libraries were sequenced on an Illumina NovaSeq with 2 x 150 bp paired-end reads. As for how the authors treated the data: The reads were demultiplexed and collapsed into UMI-guided consensus sequences using migec v1.2.7. With mixcr v2.1.11, UMI consensuses were aligned to TRA and TRB V and J templates and assembled into clonotypes. A clonotype was counted as expanded or contracted only when both edgeR and NoisET called the clonotype significant, with the noise models trained on biological replicates. For edgeR calls, the cutoffs were a false discovery rate-adjusted p below 0.01 and a log2 fold-change threshold of 1. As an exploratory analysis of dynamics, max-normalized trajectories of the 1000 most abundant clonotypes were examined with PCA combined with hierarchical clustering. The CD4 or CD8 phenotype of responding clones was assigned using the separately sequenced CD4+ and CD8+ repertoires. The public reads were reprocessed in TCRdb via fastp at Q25 and MiXCR, keeping in-frame beta chains. All rows with the same CDR3 protein become a single entry with the most common DNA and genes. These V and J calls originate from TCRdb's pipeline instead of the authors' own analysis. This sample holds about 190,000 distinct CDR3 sequences; about 22% were observed only once. The ten top clones hold 23% of the sample.

A distance of 14 bases separates the germline ends of V and J, which lose 2 bases and 6 bases respectively. For CDR1 and CDR2, the germline V gene lists SGHTA and FQGTGA. The CDR3 measures 14 amino acids from cysteine to phenylalanine. Only the CDR3 portion is preserved as DNA: 42 bases, with reading frame beginning at the first base. The data belong to a study of T-cell memory formation after mild COVID-19 (dated by TCRdb to about 2021). Notes on the research overall: TCR sequence clusters from the two donors were found to be largely donor specific. In a couple of donors, T-cell clones that expanded and contracted after mild COVID-19 were followed by sequencing TCRalpha and TCRbeta repertoires longitudinally. The cohort comprised two young, previously healthy adult volunteers, one female and one male.

The study at large found these results: Some responding clones were found in pre-infection memory, which suggests that pre-existing cross-reactive memory T cells took part in the SARS-CoV-2 response. The study included only a couple of mild cases, and larger cohorts that include severe cases with pre-infection samples were judged to be necessary. Clones contracting from day 15 to 85 had balanced CD4/CD8 phenotypes, while a second wave expanding from day 15 to 37 was biased towards CD4+. Contracting CD4+ clones were located mainly in the CM and EM memory subsets, whereas CD8+ clones were found to be enriched in EMRA. Whether the second-wave clones peaking on day 37 were SARS-CoV-2 specific was not confirmed.

PBMCs were isolated by Ficoll-Paque density gradient centrifugation. The sample taken for sequencing was PBMCs or a T cell subset sorted from them (not recorded which). This receptor was identified in an adult woman who had mild COVID-19 (a few samples of this study predate the infection). The sample titles of this study are shuffled in the database, so cell type and time point are left out; the donor was told from shared clones. Recombination connected TRBV7-3 to TRBJ2-7; no D segment can be confidently identified. The CDR3 region reads CASSLADWGSEQYF. At the DNA level, the sequence is TGTGCCAGCAGCTTAGCCGACTGGGGTTCCGAGCAGTACTTC. With the portions outside the CDR3 filled from the reference TRBV7-3 and TRBJ2-7 genes, the complete variable region becomes GAGVSQTPSNKVTEKGKYVELRCDPISGHTALYWYRQSLGQGPEFLIYFQGTGAADDSGLPNDRFFAVRPEGSVSTLKIQRTERGDSAVYLCASSLADWGSEQYFGPGTRLTVT.